This record looks at one T cell receptor beta chain sequence and its context. Antigen: not known. Relative to the germline gene, one junction end is altered; a read error may explain this. Libraries were prepared by immunoSEQ multiplex PCR; TCRdb keeps only in-frame clonotypes and omits some of them. The table includes 53,000 or so clones, around 78% detected once. The source of the sample is a study of a mutant IDH1 vaccine in newly diagnosed glioma. In the study overall: Vaccine dosing followed radiotherapy by 4-6 weeks, or accompanied temozolomide cycles.

Time point defined: week 5, during vaccination. Each dose delivered 300 ug of mutant IDH1 20-mer peptide subcutaneously with imiquimod. The germline V gene has CDR1 LNHNV and CDR2 YYDKDF (reference sequence). There are 14 residues in the CDR3. The specimen comprised PBMCs, sampled from a glioma patient whose treatment included an IDH1 peptide vaccine. The TCR sequence derives from a man in his fifties with glioma. This sequence joins TRBV15 and TRBJ2-5; TRBD2 matches at 9 bases. The CDR3 sequence: CATSTGTSQATQYF. The CDR3 DNA sequence: TGTGCCACCAGCACCGGGACTAGCCAAGCGACCCAGTACTTC.